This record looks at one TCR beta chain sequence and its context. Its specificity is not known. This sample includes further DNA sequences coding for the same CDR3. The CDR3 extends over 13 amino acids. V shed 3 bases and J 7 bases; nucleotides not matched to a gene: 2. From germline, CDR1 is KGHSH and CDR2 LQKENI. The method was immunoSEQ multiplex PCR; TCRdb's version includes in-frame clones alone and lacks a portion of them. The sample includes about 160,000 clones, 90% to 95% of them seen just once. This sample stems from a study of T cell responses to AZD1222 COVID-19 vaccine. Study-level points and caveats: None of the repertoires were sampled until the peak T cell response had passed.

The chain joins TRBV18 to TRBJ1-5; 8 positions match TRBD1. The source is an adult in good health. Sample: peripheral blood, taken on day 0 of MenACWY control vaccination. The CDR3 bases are TGTGCCAGCTCACCGGACAGGGACCAGCCCCAGCATTTT. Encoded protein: CASSPDRDQPQHF.